This T cell receptor beta chain was obtained from a study of shared clonotypes between healthy human individuals. Only CD45RO-negative cells positively selected for CCR7 counted as naive CD8 cells, so terminally differentiated effector memory CD45RA+ cells were excluded. With V trimmed by 6 bases and J by 8 bases, 9 bases remained unmatched. CDR3 length: 16 amino acids. Per the germline V gene, CDR1 is SEHNR and CDR2 is FQNEAQ (reference sequence). The method was immunoSEQ multiplex PCR; TCRdb's version includes in-frame clones alone and lacks a portion of them. In the table there are about 2 million clones, just under 95% of which are singletons.

The sequenced material came from naive CD8+ T cells sorted from blood. This clonotype was obtained from a man between 18 and 29 years old in good health. The chain joins TRBV7-9 to TRBJ2-1; 14 bases agree with TRBD2. The chain's CDR3 is CASRNRLAGGKDEQFF. In nucleotides, the CDR3 is TGTGCCAGCAGGAACCGACTAGCGGGAGGGAAGGATGAGCAGTTCTTC.